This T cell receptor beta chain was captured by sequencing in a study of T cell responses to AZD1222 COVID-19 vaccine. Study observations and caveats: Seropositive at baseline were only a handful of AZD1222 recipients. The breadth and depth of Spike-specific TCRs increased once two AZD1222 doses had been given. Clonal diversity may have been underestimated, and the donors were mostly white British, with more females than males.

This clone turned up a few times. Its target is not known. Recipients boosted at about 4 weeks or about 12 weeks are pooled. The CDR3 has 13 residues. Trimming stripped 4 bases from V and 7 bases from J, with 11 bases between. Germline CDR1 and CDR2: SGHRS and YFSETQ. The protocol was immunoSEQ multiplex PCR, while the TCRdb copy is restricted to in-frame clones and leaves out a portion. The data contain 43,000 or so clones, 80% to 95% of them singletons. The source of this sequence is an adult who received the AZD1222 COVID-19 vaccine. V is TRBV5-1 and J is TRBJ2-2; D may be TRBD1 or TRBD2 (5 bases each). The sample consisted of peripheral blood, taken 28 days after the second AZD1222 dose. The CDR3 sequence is CASSRDELGELFF. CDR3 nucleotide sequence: TGCGCCAGCAGCCGGGACGAGCTCGGGGAGCTGTTTTTT.